The TCR beta chain under discussion was sequenced for a study of cytomegalovirus exposure and HLA in healthy donors (dated by TCRdb to about 2017). Turning to the overall study: An earlier analysis of approximately 590 of the donors reported 250 to 300 Gb of sequence data and some 120 million unique TCR beta sequences from about 200 million T cells. In a later genetic analysis, genome-wide SNP genotypes for about 65% of the roughly 700 donors were used, and that subset was treated as a discovery cohort. Of the 398 genotyped donors, 81% were placed in the genetic ancestry cluster associated with self-reported Caucasian donors. The number of donors typed differed by locus, with 629-630 for A, B, C, DRB1 and DQB1, around 500 for DQA1, about 610 for DPA1, and over 400 for DPB1. Donor age, sex, ethnicity and CMV serostatus were collected together with the repertoire data. A separate validation cohort of roughly 130 different subjects was used in addition to the 666-subject first cohort. Because of strong linkage in the cohort, four or five DR-DQ haplotypes were treated as single units for association and clustering. Using immunosequencing, the study profiled T cell repertoires from approximately 700 subjects and related those repertoires to cytomegalovirus serostatus. Among about 370 genotyped donors of the cohort, an average of roughly 230,000 unique TCR beta nucleotide sequences was sequenced per donor, of which 15% to 20% were non-productive. In the later analysis, no new phenotypic data were used to find candidate immune exposures; instead, reliance was placed on TCR beta sequences and their occurrence across donors. About 300 gigabases of sequencing data and tens of millions of unique TCR sequences were included in an early release covering several hundred HLA-typed donors. A later analysis re-analyzed previously published TCR beta repertoires from 550 to 700 donors and added high-resolution HLA genotyping to study TCR occurrence patterns. The aim of the study was to test whether cataloging public T cell receptors could identify signatures of past pathogen exposure. Both class I and class II loci were covered by HLA typing, at four-digit resolution. All discovery cohort repertoires had been generated using a single sequencing platform. An earlier analysis of 587 of the donors used high-throughput TCR beta sequencing to judge whether each TCR beta V gene segment behaved as functional or pseudogenic. High-throughput TCR immunosequencing, statistical association of individual TCRs with disease status, and machine learning were combined to predict cytomegalovirus infection status.

The cohort was made up of 500 to 850 healthy bone marrow donors. At the time of sampling, all cohort members were nominally healthy, though unrecorded immune exposures were likely present. The donor was CMV seropositive and belonged to the group of a few hundred seropositive cohort members. Each donor provided a peripheral blood sample, and peripheral blood mononuclear cells were used for TCR beta sequencing. The Qiagen DNeasy Blood Extraction Kit was used to extract genomic DNA from the blood cell samples. Details on this clone: The specificity of this receptor is unknown. No base qualities exist here, and no much larger clone lies one base off it.

Overall study results and their limits: In a later analysis, several top co-occurrence clusters were reported to appear linked to parvovirus B19, influenza, CMV and Epstein-Barr virus. A further reported finding was that TCR beta sequences accurately predicted the HLA-A and HLA-B alleles for most subjects in the first cohort. In a later analysis, some 17,000 TCR beta sequences were associated with specific HLA alleles at a false discovery rate of 0.05. Immune exposure information for the cohort was limited to CMV serostatus. A few of the identified cytomegalovirus-associated TCR beta chains were confirmed in vitro to be specific for cytomegalovirus antigens. Because the 87-base-pair reads could not distinguish some IMGT-functional V segments, including TRBV6-2 and TRBV6-3, those segments were excluded. Compared with equally common non-associated chains, HLA-associated TCR beta chains in a later analysis were more clonally expanded and had lower generation probabilities. In this cohort, only TCR beta chains were sequenced, and detectable features were limited by the absence of alpha or paired-chain data. The authors suggested that the approach could potentially be extended to other disease states and immunological phenotypes. Sequencing depth was assumed to be roughly uniform across donors in the presence/absence analyses, though that assumption may not hold. Roughly 15 rarely observed V segments, including chromosome 9 orphons, were excluded from the earlier analysis of just under 600 of the donors because counts were too low. The sequencing pipeline was judged likely to have produced a cluster of highly shared sequence variants as a technical artifact. In an earlier analysis of approximately 590 of the donors, most TCR beta V segments were observed in productive rearrangements about 87% or about 30% of the time, broadly matching IMGT annotations. In both the original and validation cohorts, the classifier was reported to diagnose cytomegalovirus status with high specificity and sensitivity. Assigning TCR associations to individual alleles was difficult when HLA alleles, especially DR and DQ, strongly co-occurred. According to a later genetic analysis, donors in an Asian-associated ancestry cluster had fewer N-insertions in productive TCRs than the approximately 630-donor mean. Correlated functional status among segregating V segments might reflect linkage disequilibrium, but an unknown experimental factor could not be ruled out. An association between a missense DCLRE1C variant and V-gene and J-gene trimming of TCR beta chains was found in a later genetic analysis and replicated in an independent cohort. A later analysis found that most CMV-associated TCR beta chains appeared HLA-restricted, with HLA associations seemingly driven largely by CMV exposure. Most TCR sequences were seen in very few donors, while some public TCRs were found in many individuals. In the study, some 180 TCR beta chains were listed as associated with cytomegalovirus. Because HLA typing was missing for some donors at each locus, association tests included only the typed subset. In a later analysis, TCR association rates were found to vary across HLA loci, with the most associated TCRs seen for DRB1 alleles and the fewest for HLA-C alleles.

V is reduced by 8 bases and J by 2 bases, leaving a spacing of 15 bases between them. The germline V gene (reference sequence) supplies CDR1 LNHDA and CDR2 SQIVND. Counted from cysteine to phenylalanine, this CDR3 has 15 amino acids. Only the CDR3 part of the read is kept: 45 bases, read in frame from the first base. The library was made by the immunoSEQ multiplex PCR assay. A mixture of 60 forward primers for TCR Vbeta segments and 13 reverse primers for TCR Jbeta segments was used in the multiplex PCR. The CDR3 region of rearranged TCR beta genes was amplified from genomic DNA by a multiplex PCR assay. Amplified TCR beta libraries were sequenced as 87-base-pair reads on the Illumina HiSeq System. The paper's processing steps were these. A later analysis tallied roughly 76 million unique TCR beta chains across the 666 repertoires, and approximately 12 million of those chains were shared by two or more donors. A nearest-neighbor algorithm error-corrected the raw reads and collapsed the reads into unique sequences, merging closely related sequences to remove PCR and sequencing errors. CDR3 sequences were aligned to IMGT reference sequences to assign V, D and J gene segments. For a sequence to be retained, a match of at least six nucleotides was required to both a V gene segment and a J gene segment. A rearrangement was called productive if the CDR3 had no stop codons and remained in frame with V and J, and every other rearrangement was called non-productive. CDR3 was defined by IMGT convention, running from the second conserved V-encoded cysteine to the conserved J-encoded phenylalanine. The earlier analysis of 500 to 650 of the donors excluded any sequence lacking an unambiguous match to a single V gene segment. In an earlier analysis of 587 of the donors, a V segment was called functional when productive rearrangements were above 56.7%, and segregating when the standard deviation between donors exceeded 5%. A statistical classification framework was developed to diagnose cytomegalovirus status using the catalog of TCR beta chain sequences. A later analysis assigned V and J genes by comparing TCR nucleotide sequences with IMGT/GENE-DB human TR gene sequences. In a later analysis, CDR3 sequences and most-parsimonious VDJ recombination scenarios were assigned using the TCRdist pipeline. In a later analysis, each TCR beta chain was defined by its CDR3 amino acid sequence together with its V-gene family, and reads without a unique V-gene family were excluded. To address suspected cross-contamination and a sequencing artifact, a later analysis removed over 500 highly shared, low-generation-probability nucleotide sequences. In a later analysis, a clonal expansion index for each public chain was calculated from normalized within-repertoire ranks of inferred template counts. In a later analysis, generation probabilities were computed with a VDJ recombination model fitted to out-of-frame rearrangements, and the resulting probabilities were checked against IGoR. In a later analysis, TCR-TCR, TCR-HLA and TCR-CMV co-occurrence was scored with hypergeometric tests, and a repertoire-size bias correction was applied to TCR pairs. A later analysis estimated false discovery rates by permuting HLA or CMV assignments 20 times. In a later analysis, co-occurring TCRs were grouped with DBSCAN, and TCRdist sequence similarity was added when clustering was performed within HLA-allele-positive subsets. Co-occurrence clustering excluded repertoires with fewer than 30,000 or more than 120,000 public chains, plus five with anomalous nucleotide sharing. Held by TCRdb, this immuneACCESS table contains in-frame sequences only and omits some clones. Under half of the omission traces to an unresolved V gene where checked; the cause of the rest is unknown. V and J calls and clone size come straight from that table; D and trimming were deduced from the DNA. Recorded for this sample are 150,000 to 200,000 clones; roughly 80% of them occurred a single time. Around 4.1% of the sample is held by the ten biggest clonotypes.

Here the chain combines TRBV19 and TRBJ2-2; TRBD2 is possibly the D segment (6 matching bases). The sequencing input was PBMCs. This TCR derives from a man aged 45-65 years in good health and CMV-seropositive. The CDR3 has the sequence CASQHGLTNTGELFF. The DNA sequence is as follows: TGTGCCAGTCAACACGGACTAACTAACACCGGGGAGCTGTTTTTT. Outside the CDR3, residues come from the reference TRBV19 and TRBJ2-2 proteins, so the full variable domain is: DGGITQSPKYLFRKEGQNVTLSCEQNLNHDAMYWYRQDPGQGLRLIYYSQIVNDFQKGDIAEGYSVSREKKESFPLTVTSAQKNPTAFYLCASQHGLTNTGELFFGEGSRLTVL.